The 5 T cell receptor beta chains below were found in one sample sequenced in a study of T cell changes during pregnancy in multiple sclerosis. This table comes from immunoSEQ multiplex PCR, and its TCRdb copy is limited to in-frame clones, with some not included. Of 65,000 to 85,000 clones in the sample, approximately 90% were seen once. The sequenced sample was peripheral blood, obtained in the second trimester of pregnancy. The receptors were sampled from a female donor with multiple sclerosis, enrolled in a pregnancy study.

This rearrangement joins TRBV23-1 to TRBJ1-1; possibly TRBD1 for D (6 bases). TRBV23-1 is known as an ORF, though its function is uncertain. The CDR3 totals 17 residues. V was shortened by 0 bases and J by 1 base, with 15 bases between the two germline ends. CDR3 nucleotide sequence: TGCGCCAGCAGTCAATCGGGACCGGACAGCTCGAACACTGAAGCTTTCTTT. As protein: CASSQSGPDSSNTEAFF.

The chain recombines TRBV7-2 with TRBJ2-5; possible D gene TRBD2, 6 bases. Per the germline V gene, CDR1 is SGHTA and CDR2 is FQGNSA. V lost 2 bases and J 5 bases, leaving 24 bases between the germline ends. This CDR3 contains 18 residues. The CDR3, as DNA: TGTGCCAGCAGCTTATACGGGACCGCGTCGGGCGGGGCTGAGACCCAGTACTTC. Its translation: CASSLYGTASGGAETQYF.

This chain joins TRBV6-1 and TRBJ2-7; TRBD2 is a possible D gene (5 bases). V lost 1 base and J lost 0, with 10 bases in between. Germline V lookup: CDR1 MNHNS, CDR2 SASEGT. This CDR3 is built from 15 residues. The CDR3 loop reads CASSEGTANSYEQYF. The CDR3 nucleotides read TGTGCCAGCAGTGAAGGGACTGCCAACTCCTACGAGCAGTACTTC.

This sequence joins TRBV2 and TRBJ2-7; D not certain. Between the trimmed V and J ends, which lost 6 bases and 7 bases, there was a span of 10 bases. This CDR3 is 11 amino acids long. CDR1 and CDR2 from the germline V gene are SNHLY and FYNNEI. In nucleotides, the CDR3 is TGTGCCAGCAGCCCCCTGCGGGAGCAGTACTTC. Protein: CASSPLREQYF.

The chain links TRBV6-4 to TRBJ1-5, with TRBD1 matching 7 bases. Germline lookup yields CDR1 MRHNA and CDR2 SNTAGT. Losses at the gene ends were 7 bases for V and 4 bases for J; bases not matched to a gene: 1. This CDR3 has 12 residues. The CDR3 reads CASNRGNQPQHF. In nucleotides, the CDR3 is TGTGCCAGCAACAGGGGAAATCAGCCCCAGCATTTT.